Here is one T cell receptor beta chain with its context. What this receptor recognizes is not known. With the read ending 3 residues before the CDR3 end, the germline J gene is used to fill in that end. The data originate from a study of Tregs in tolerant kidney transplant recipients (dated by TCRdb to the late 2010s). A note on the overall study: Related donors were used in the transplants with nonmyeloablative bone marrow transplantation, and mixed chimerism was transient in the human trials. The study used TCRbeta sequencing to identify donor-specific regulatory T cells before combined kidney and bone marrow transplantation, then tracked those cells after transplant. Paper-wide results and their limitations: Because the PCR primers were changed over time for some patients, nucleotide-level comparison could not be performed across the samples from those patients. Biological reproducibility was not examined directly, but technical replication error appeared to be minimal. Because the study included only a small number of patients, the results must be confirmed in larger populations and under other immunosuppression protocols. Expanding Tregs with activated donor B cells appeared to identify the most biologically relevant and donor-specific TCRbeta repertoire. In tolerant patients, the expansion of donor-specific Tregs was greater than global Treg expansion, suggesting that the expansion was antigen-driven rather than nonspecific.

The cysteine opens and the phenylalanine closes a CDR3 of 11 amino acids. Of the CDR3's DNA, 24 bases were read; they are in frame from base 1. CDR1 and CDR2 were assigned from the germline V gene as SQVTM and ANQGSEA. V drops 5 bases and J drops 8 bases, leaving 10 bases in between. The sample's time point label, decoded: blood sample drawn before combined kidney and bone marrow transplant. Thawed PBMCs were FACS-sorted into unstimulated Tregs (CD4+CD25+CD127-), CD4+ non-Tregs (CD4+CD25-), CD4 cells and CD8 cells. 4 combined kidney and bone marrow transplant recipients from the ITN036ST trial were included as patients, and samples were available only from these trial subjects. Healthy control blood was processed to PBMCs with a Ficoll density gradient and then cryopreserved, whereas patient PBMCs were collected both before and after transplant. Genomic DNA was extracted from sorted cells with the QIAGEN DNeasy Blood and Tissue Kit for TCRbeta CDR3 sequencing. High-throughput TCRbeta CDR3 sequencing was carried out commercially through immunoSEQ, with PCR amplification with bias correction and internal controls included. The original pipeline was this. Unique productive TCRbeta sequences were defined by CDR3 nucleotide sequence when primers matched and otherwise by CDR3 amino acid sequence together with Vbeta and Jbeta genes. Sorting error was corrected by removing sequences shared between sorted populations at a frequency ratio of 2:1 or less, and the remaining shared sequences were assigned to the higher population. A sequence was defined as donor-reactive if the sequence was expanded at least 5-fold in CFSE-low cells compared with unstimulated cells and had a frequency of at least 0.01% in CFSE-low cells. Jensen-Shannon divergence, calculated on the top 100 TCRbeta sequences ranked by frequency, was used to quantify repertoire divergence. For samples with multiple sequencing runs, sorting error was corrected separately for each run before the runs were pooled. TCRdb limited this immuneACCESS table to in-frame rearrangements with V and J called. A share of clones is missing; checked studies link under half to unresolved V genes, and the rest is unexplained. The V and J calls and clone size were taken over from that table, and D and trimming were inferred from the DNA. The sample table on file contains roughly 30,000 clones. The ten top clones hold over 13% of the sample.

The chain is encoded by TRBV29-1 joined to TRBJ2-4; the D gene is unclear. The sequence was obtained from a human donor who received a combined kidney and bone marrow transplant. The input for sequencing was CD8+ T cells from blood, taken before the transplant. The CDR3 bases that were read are TGCAGCGTTCGCGTTCTTGACATT. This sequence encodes CSVRVLDI. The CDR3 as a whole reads CSVRVLDIQYF. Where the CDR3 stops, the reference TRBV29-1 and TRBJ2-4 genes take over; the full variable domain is SAVISQKPSRDICQRGTSLTIQCQVDSQVTMMFWYRQQPGQSLTLIATANQGSEATYESGFVIDKFPISRPNLTFSTLTVSNMSPEDSSIYLCSVRVLDIQYFGAGTRLSVL.